This T cell receptor (beta chain) was found in a study of blood T cell repertoires in COVID-19 (dated by TCRdb to the early 2020s). Regarding the complete study: The collaborator samples originated in the United States, Italy and Spain and spanned the acute and convalescent phases of COVID-19. The material from the prospective study consisted of cDNA or gDNA derived from T cells, B-cell-depleted T cells, or PBMCs. Subjects who had been exposed to COVID-19, were actively infected with it, or had recovered from it provided the deeply sampled blood TCRbeta repertoires that made up the dataset. The repertoires were made available in a free public database intended to serve as a resource for research on the immune response to SARS-CoV-2. Samples were obtained from the ongoing ImmuneRACE study (first 160 participants) and from 1,254 subjects provided by 6 global collaborators. Nearly every sample came with metadata listing a de-identified subject ID, COVID-19 status, age in years and sex. Where available, HLA class I and class II types were taken from metadata supplied by the sample provider and were not determined by assay-based typing. What the study reported, not specific to this receptor: The quantity of clinical and demographic metadata differed by source and by participant and was supplied without curation.

Participants in the prospective study were aged roughly 18 to 89 years, lived in under 30 United States geographic areas, and enrolled through a virtual design. In the prospective study, cohorts were assigned on the basis of participant-reported clinical history obtained from a screening survey and a study questionnaire. A participant counted as exposed if, within 2 weeks of entering the study, that participant had been in contact with someone who had a PCR-confirmed or clinician-diagnosed COVID-19 case. In the prospective study, whole blood, serum and a nasopharyngeal or oropharyngeal swab were collected from each participant by mobile phlebotomists. Additional blood draws and questionnaires over an approximately two-month period could optionally be provided by prospective study participants. Prospective study blood samples were shipped either frozen or at room temperature before DNA extraction.

Deletion took 8 bases off V and 3 bases off J, with a span of 13 bases between the germline ends. Per the germline V gene, MNHEY is the CDR1 and SVGAGI is the CDR2. Including cysteine and phenylalanine, the CDR3 has 14 amino acids. CDR3 DNA is the only sequence kept; it has 42 bases, read in frame from the first base. The immunoSEQ Assay, a bias-controlled multiplex PCR, was used to amplify TCRbeta CDR3 regions from genomic DNA. Per the authors' processing: The number of nucleated cells in each sample was estimated from the amplification of reference gene primers within the assay. To quantify the absolute abundance of each unique TCRbeta CDR3 rearrangement, sequence reads were collapsed and filtered. For each sample, productive Simpson clonality was calculated by taking the square root of Simpson's diversity index across productive rearrangements. TCRdb mirrors the immuneACCESS table, restricted to in-frame sequences. Some clones are absent from its copies; in checked studies, under half trace to an unresolved V gene, and the reason for the others is unknown. V and J calls and clone size are those listed in that table; D and trimming were worked out from the DNA. The table for this sample lists about 180,000 clones; about 80% of them were counted only once. The ten biggest clones cover approximately 15% of the sample.

To note about this clone: This clone's antigen is unknown. There are no base qualities to consult, and no much larger clone falls within one base.

Sequencing used PBMCs or T cells enriched from blood (not recorded which). The source is a man aged 55 to 69 who had been exposed to COVID-19. The rearranged segments are TRBV6-5 and TRBJ1-4; the D gene cannot be resolved reliably. CDR3 region: CASGLLRANEKLFF. In nucleotides, the sequence is TGTGCCAGCGGATTACTGAGGGCTAATGAAAAACTGTTTTTT.